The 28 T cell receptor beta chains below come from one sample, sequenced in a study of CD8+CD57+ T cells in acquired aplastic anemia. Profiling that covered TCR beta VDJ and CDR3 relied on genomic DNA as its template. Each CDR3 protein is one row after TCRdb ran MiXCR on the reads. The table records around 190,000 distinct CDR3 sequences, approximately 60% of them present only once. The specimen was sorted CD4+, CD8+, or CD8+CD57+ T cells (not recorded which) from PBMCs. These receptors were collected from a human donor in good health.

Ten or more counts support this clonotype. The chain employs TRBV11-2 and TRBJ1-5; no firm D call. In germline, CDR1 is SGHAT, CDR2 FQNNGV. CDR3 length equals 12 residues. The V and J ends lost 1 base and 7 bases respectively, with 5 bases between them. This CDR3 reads CASSLAVQPQHF. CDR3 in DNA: TGTGCCAGCAGCTTAGCGGTCCAGCCCCAGCATTTT.

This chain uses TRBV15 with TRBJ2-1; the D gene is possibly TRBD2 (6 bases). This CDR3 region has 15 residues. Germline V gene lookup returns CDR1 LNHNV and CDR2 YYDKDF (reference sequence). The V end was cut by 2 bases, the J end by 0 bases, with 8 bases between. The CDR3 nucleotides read TGTGCCACCAGCAGAATTAGCGGCTCCTACAATGAGCAGTTCTTC. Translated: CATSRISGSYNEQFF.

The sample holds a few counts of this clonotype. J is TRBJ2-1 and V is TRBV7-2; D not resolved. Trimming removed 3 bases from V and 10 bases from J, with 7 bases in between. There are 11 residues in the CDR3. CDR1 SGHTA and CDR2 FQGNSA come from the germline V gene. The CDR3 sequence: CASSFVGEQFF. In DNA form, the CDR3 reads TGTGCCAGCAGCTTCGTAGGGGAGCAGTTCTTC.

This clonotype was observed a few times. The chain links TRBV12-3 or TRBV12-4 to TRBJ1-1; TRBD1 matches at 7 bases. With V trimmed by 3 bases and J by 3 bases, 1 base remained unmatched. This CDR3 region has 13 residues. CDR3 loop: CASSLDRYTEAFF. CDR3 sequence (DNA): TGTGCCAGCAGTTTGGACAGGTACACTGAAGCTTTCTTT.

CDR3 in amino acids: CASSQEEGFSGANVLTF. The CDR3 nucleotides are TGCGCCAGCAGCCAAGAAGAGGGCTTCTCTGGGGCCAACGTCCTGACTTTC. This chain connects TRBV4-3 to TRBJ2-6, with D possibly matching TRBD2 (5 bases). The CDR3 totals 17 residues. CDR1 is LGHNA, CDR2 YSLEER, per germline. The ends were cut back, 0 bases at V and 0 bases at J, with 9 bases in the middle.

Here the CDR3 reads CASLLTGSYEQYF. CDR3 sequence (DNA): TGTGCCAGCCTCCTGACAGGGTCCTACGAGCAGTACTTC. The chain links TRBV7-2 to TRBJ2-7, with 7 bases lining up with TRBD1. The V gene end was trimmed by 8 bases and the J gene end by 1 base; junction bases not matched to a gene: 5. Germline V gives CDR1 SGHTA, CDR2 FQGNSA. The CDR3 runs 13 residues.

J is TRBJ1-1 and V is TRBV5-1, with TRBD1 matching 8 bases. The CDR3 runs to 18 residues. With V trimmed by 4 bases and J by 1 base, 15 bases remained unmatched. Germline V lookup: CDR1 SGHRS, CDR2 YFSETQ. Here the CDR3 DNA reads TGCGCCAGCAGCATCACCCGACAGGGGCTAAGTCGGAACACTGAAGCTTTCTTT. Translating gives CASSITRQGLSRNTEAFF.

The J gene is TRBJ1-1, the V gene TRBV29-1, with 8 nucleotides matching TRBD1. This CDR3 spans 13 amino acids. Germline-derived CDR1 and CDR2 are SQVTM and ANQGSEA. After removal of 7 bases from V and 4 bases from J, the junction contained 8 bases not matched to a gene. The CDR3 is CSGTGPDGTEAFF. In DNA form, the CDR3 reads TGCAGCGGGACAGGGCCTGACGGCACTGAAGCTTTCTTT.

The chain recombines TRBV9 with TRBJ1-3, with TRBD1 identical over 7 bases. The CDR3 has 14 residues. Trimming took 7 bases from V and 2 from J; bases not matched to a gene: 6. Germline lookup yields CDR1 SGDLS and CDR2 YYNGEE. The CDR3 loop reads CASGLTGAGNTIYF. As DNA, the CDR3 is TGTGCCAGCGGCCTCACAGGGGCTGGAAACACCATATATTTT.

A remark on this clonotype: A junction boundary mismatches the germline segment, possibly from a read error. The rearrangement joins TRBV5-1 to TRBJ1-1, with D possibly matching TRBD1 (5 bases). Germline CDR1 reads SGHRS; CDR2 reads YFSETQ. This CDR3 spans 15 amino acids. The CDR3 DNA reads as TGTGCCAGCAGCTTGTGGGGGAGCTGGAACACTGAAGCTTTCTTT. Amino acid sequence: CASSLWGSWNTEAFF.

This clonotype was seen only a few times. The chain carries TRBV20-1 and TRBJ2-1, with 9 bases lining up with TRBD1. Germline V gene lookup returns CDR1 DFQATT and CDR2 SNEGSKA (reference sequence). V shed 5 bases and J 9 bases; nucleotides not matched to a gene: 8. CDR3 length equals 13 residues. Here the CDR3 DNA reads TGCAGTGCTTCGGACAGGGGAGGGGGTGAGCAGTTCTTC. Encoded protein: CSASDRGGGEQFF.

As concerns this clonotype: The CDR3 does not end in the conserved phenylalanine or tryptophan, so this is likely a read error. The CDR3 spells CATSRDPAGVYEQYS. CDR3 coding DNA: TGTGCCACCAGCAGAGATCCAGCAGGGGTATACGAGCAGTACTCC. The rearrangement uses TRBV15 and TRBJ2-7, with D possibly being TRBD1 (6 bases). This CDR3 is built from 15 residues. Trimming cost V 0 bases and J 4 bases, with 13 bases left between them. Germline V gene sequence: CDR1 LNHNV, CDR2 YYDKDF (reference sequence).

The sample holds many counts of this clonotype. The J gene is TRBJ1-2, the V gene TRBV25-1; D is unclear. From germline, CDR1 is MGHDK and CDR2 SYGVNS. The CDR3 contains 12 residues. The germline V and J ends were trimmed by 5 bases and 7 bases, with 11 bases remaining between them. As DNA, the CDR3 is TGTGCCAGCAGTTGGGGAAAGGGTGGCTACACCTTC. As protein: CASSWGKGGYTF.

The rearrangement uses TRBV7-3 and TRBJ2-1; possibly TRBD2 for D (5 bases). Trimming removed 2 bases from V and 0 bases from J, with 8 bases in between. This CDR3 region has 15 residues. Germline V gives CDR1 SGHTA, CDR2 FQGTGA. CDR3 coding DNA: TGTGCCAGCAGCTTATCCGGGGACTCCTACAATGAGCAGTTCTTC. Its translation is CASSLSGDSYNEQFF.

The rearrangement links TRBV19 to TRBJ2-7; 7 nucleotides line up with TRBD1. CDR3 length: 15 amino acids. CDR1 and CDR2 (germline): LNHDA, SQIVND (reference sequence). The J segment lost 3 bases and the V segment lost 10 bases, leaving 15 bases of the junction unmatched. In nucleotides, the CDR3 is TGTGCCACTCAAGACAGGGCCGGTTTATACTACGAGCAGTACTTC. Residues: CATQDRAGLYYEQYF. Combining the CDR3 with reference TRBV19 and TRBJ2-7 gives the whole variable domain DGGITQSPKYLFRKEGQNVTLSCEQNLNHDAMYWYRQDPGQGLRLIYYSQIVNDFQKGDIAEGYSVSREKKESFPLTVTSAQKNPTAFYLCATQDRAGLYYEQYFGPGTRLTVT.

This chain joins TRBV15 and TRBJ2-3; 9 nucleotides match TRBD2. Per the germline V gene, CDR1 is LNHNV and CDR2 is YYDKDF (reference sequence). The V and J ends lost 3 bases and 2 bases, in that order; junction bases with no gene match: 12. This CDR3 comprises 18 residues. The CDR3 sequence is CATSSSSGGPESTDTQYF. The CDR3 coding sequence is TGTGCCACCAGCAGTAGCAGCGGGGGGCCTGAGTCCACAGATACGCAGTATTTT.

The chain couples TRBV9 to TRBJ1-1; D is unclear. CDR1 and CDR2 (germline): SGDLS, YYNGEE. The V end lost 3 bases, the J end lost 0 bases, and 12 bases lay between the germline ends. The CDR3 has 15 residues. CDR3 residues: CASSAGRVVNTEAFF. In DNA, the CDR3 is TGTGCCAGCAGCGCAGGACGGGTGGTGAACACTGAAGCTTTCTTT.

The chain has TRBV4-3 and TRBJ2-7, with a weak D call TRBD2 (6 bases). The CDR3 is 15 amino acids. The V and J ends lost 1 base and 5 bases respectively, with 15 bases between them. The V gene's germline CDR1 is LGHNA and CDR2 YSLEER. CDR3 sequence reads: CASSQGAGGSDEQYF. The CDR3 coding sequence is TGCGCCAGCAGCCAAGGGGCCGGGGGTAGCGACGAGCAGTACTTC.

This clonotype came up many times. The CDR3 DNA follows: TGTGCCAGCAGTTACTCAGACAGTCCCACAGATACGCAGTATTTT. Encoded protein: CASSYSDSPTDTQYF. V gene TRBV6-5 combines with J gene TRBJ2-3; possible D gene TRBD1, 5 bases. The germline V gene encodes CDR1 MNHEY and CDR2 SVGAGI. This CDR3 is 15 amino acids long. V was trimmed by 0 bases and J by 2 bases, leaving 9 bases between them.

The CDR3 sequence: CASSIWAGTNYGYTF. The CDR3 nucleotides are TGTGCCAGTAGTATATGGGCAGGGACCAACTATGGCTACACCTTC. This chain links TRBV7-9 with TRBJ1-2; TRBD1 might be the D (5 bases). CDR1 and CDR2 from the germline V gene are SEHNR and FQNEAQ (reference sequence). This CDR3 comprises 15 residues. V was clipped by 9 bases and J by 2 bases, with 19 bases between them.

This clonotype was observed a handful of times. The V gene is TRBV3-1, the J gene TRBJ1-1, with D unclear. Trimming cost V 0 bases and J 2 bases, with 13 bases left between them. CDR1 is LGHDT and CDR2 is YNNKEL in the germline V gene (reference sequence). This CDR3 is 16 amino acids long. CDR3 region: CASSQEFIGPNTEAFF. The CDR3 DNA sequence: TGTGCCAGCAGCCAAGAATTTATCGGCCCAAACACTGAAGCTTTCTTT. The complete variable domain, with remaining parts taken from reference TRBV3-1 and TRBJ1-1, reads DTAVSQTPKYLVTQMGNDKSIKCEQNLGHDTMYWYKQDSKKFLKIMFSYNNKELIINETVPNRFSPKSPDKAHLNLHINSLELGDSAVYFCASSQEFIGPNTEAFFGQGTRLTVV.

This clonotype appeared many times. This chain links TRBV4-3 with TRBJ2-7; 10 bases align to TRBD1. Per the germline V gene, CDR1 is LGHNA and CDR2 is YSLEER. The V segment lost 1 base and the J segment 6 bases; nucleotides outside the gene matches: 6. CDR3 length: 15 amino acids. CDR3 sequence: CASSQAGTGDPEQYF. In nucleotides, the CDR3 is TGCGCCAGCAGCCAAGCCGGGACAGGGGACCCCGAGCAGTACTTC.

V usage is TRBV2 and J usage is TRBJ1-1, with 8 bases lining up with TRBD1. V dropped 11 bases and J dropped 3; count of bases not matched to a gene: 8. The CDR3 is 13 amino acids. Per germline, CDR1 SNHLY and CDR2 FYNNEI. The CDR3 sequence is CAAGGYADTEAFF. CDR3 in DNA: TGTGCCGCAGGGGGCTATGCGGACACTGAAGCTTTCTTT.

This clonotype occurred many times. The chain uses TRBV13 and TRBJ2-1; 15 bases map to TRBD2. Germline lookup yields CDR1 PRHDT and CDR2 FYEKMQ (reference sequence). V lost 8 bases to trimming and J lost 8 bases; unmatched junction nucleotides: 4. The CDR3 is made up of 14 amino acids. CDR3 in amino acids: CASAGTSGRHEQFF. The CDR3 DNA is TGTGCCAGCGCCGGGACTAGCGGGAGGCATGAGCAGTTCTTC.

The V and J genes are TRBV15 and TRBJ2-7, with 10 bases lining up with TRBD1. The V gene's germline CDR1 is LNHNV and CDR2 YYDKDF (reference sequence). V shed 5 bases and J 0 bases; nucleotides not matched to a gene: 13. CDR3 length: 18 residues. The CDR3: CATSPGTGETFSSYEQYF. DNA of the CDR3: TGTGCCACCAGCCCAGGGACAGGGGAGACTTTCAGCTCCTACGAGCAGTACTTC.

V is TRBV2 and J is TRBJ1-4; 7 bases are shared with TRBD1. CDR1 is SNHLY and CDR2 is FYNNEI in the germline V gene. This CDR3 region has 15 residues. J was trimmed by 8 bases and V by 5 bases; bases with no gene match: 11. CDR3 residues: CASSQSDRAAEKLFF. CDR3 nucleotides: TGTGCCAGCAGTCAAAGTGACAGGGCCGCCGAAAAACTGTTTTTT.

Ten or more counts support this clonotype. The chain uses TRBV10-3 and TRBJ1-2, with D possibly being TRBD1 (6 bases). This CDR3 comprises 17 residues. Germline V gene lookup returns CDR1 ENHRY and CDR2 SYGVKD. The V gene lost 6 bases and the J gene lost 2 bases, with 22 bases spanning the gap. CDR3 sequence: CAIRIYGTHNSNYGYTF. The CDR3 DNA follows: TGTGCCATCAGGATCTACGGGACACATAATAGCAACTATGGCTACACCTTC.

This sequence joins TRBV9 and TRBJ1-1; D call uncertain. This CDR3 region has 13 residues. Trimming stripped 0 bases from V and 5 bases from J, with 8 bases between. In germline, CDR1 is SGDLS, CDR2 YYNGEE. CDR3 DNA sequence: TGTGCCAGCAGCGTAGAGAGCAGTACTGAAGCTTTCTTT. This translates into CASSVESSTEAFF.